This is a list of T cell receptor beta chains from one sample in a study of T cell responses to AZD1222 COVID-19 vaccine. Repertoires were generated with immunoSEQ multiplex PCR, while TCRdb's copy carries only in-frame clones and drops some. This sample carries some 200,000 clones, 88% of them seen once, and the ten largest clones take roughly a quarter. The sequences come from peripheral blood, collected 28 days after the second AZD1222 dose. Receptor source: an adult who received the AZD1222 COVID-19 vaccine. Each CDR3 is given with its conserved first and last residue. Each record gives: V gene, D gene, J gene, clone size, CDR3 protein, CDR3 DNA. The D gene is left open where the match is weak. Size values are once, few and many counts, or a class for expanded clones, and some rows have none.

>TRBV7-2|-|TRBJ2-7|-
CASSSDGRVEYEQYF
TGTGCCAGCAGCTCGGACGGGAGAGTGGAGTACGAGCAGTACTTC
>TRBV28|TRBD1|TRBJ2-7|-
CASRSPGQGLYEQYF
TGTGCCAGCAGGTCGCCGGGACAGGGACTATACGAGCAGTACTTC
>TRBV7-9|-|TRBJ2-7|once
CASSLLPYEQYF
TGTGCCAGCAGCTTACTTCCCTACGAGCAGTACTTC
>TRBV3-1/TRBV3-2|-|TRBJ2-7|-
CASSQDNEQYF
TGTGCCAGCAGCCAAGATAACGAGCAGTACTTC
>TRBV18|-|TRBJ2-7|-
CASSPRTSSDEQYF
TGTGCCAGCTCACCACGCACTAGTTCCGACGAGCAGTACTTC
>TRBV5-4|TRBD2|TRBJ2-1|-
CASSPGGISSYNEQFF
TGTGCCAGCAGCCCGGGGGGGATCAGCTCCTACAATGAGCAGTTCTTC
>TRBV5-1|-|TRBJ2-2|-
CASSLSIMGDGGELFF
TGCGCCAGCAGCTTGAGCATAATGGGGGATGGCGGGGAGCTGTTTTTT
>TRBV24-1|-|TRBJ2-3|-
CATSDLTYGVQRKRTDTQYF
TGTGCCACCAGTGATTTAACTTACGGGGTACAGCGGAAGCGCACAGATACGCAGTATTTT
>TRBV29-1|-|TRBJ1-1|-
CSVSQGGNTEAFF
TGCAGCGTCTCTCAGGGAGGGAACACTGAAGCTTTCTTT
>TRBV9|TRBD1|TRBJ1-4|-
CASSVAPGGGRGTNEKLFF
TGTGCCAGCAGCGTAGCCCCAGGGGGGGGGCGCGGGACTAATGAAAAACTGTTTTTT
>TRBV19|-|TRBJ2-2|-
CASSKDGRTGGELFF
TGTGCCAGTAGTAAGGACGGGCGAACGGGCGGGGAGCTGTTTTTT
>TRBV28|TRBD1|TRBJ1-1|-
CASISGAGGNTEAFF
TGTGCCAGCATTTCAGGGGCAGGGGGGAACACTGAAGCTTTCTTT
>TRBV3-1/TRBV3-2|-|TRBJ1-2|-
CASSQEGRDAGYTF
TGTGCCAGCAGCCAAGAAGGGAGGGACGCCGGCTACACCTTC
>TRBV21-1|-|TRBJ1-1|-
CASSKGSRSKPNTEAFF
TGTGCCAGCAGCAAGGGTTCAAGGAGTAAACCGAACACTGAAGCTTTCTTT
>TRBV23-1|-|TRBJ1-5|-
CASSHSNQPQHF
TGCGCCAGCAGTCATAGCAATCAGCCCCAGCATTTT
>TRBV28|-|TRBJ2-7|-
CASSLRAGKLPVF
TGTGCCAGCAGTTTGCGGGCAGGGAAACTGCCTGTCTTC